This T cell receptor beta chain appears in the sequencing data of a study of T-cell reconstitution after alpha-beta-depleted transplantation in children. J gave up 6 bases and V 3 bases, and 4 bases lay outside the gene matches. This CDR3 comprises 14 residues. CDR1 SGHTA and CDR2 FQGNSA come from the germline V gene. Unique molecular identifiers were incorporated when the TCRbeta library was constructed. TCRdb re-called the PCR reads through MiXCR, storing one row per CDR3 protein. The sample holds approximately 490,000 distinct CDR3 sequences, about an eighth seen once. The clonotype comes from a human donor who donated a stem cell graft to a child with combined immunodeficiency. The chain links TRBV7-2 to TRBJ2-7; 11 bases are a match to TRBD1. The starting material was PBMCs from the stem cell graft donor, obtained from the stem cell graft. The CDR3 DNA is TGTGCCAGCAGCTTCACGGGACAGGGGGGCGAGCAGTACTTC. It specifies CASSFTGQGGEQYF.